These T cell receptor beta chains were read from a single sample in a study of blood T cell repertoires in COVID-19. The method was immunoSEQ multiplex PCR; TCRdb's version includes in-frame clones alone and lacks a portion of them. The repertoire consists of tens of thousands of clones, with 90% to 95% occurring once and the leading ten covering less than 10%. The sequencing sample was made of peripheral blood. These receptors were taken from a woman older than 75 with acute or convalescent COVID-19. Each CDR3 is given with its conserved first and last residue. D genes are given only for firm matches. Size is omitted from some rows. Given values are once, few, many or a class for expanded clones.

D: TRBD1; J: TRBJ1-2; size: NA; V: TRBV5-4; DNA: TGTGCCAGCAGCTTGGCCGGGACAGGGGGCATGTTTGGCTACACCTTC; CDR3: CASSLAGTGGMFGYTF
D: NA; J: TRBJ1-2; size: NA; V: TRBV3-1/TRBV3-2; DNA: TGTGCCAGCAGCCCTCAACAGGCTGCTGGCTACACCTTC; CDR3: CASSPQQAAGYTF
D: TRBD2; J: TRBJ2-1; size: NA; V: TRBV6-2/TRBV6-3; DNA: TGTGCCAGCAGTTTTAGCGGGAGGGGTGAGCAGTTCTTC; CDR3: CASSFSGRGEQFF
D: TRBD1; J: TRBJ2-7; size: NA; V: TRBV28; DNA: TGTGCCAGCAGTTTATCCCAGGGGGCCTCCTACGAGCAGTACTTC; CDR3: CASSLSQGASYEQYF
D: TRBD2; J: TRBJ2-7; size: NA; V: TRBV4-1; DNA: TGCGCCAGCAGCCAAGTTTTAGCGGGAGAGCTCGAGCAGTACTTC; CDR3: CASSQVLAGELEQYF
D: TRBD1; J: TRBJ1-3; size: few; V: TRBV7-9; DNA: TGTGCCAGCAGCCCGCGGACAGGGGGTCTTGGAAACACCATATATTTT; CDR3: CASSPRTGGLGNTIYF
D: TRBD2; J: TRBJ2-7; size: NA; V: TRBV3-1/TRBV3-2; DNA: TGTGCCAGCAGCCAAGGAGCGGGAGATAAGGGCGAGCAGTACTTC; CDR3: CASSQGAGDKGEQYF
D: TRBD2; J: TRBJ2-3; size: NA; V: TRBV5-1; DNA: TGCGCCAGCAGCTTGCAGGCTAGCGGGAGCACAGATACGCAGTATTTT; CDR3: CASSLQASGSTDTQYF
D: TRBD2; J: TRBJ2-1; size: few; V: TRBV7-2; DNA: TGTGCCAGCAGCTTTTTTTCTAGCGGGAGGGCCTCTGAGCAGTTCTTC; CDR3: CASSFFSSGRASEQFF
D: NA; J: TRBJ1-1; size: NA; V: TRBV5-8; DNA: TGTGCCAGCAGCTGGACACTCAGCCGGAACACTGAAGCTTTCTTT; CDR3: CASSWTLSRNTEAFF
D: TRBD2; J: TRBJ2-1; size: few; V: TRBV7-2; DNA: TGTGCCAGCAGCTACTATACTAGCGGGAGGGCCATCGACAATGAGCAGTTCTTC; CDR3: CASSYYTSGRAIDNEQFF
D: NA; J: TRBJ1-3; size: NA; V: TRBV7-3; DNA: TGTGCCAGCAGCCCAGGGAATCCCGGAAACACCATATATTTT; CDR3: CASSPGNPGNTIYF
D: TRBD2; J: TRBJ2-2; size: NA; V: TRBV7-2; DNA: TGTGCCAGCAGCTCGAGCGGGAGAGCCGGGGAGCTGTTTTTT; CDR3: CASSSSGRAGELFF
D: TRBD2; J: TRBJ2-4; size: NA; V: TRBV25-1; DNA: TGTGCCAGCACAGCGGGAGGGCTAGCCAAAAACATTCAGTACTTC; CDR3: CASTAGGLAKNIQYF
D: TRBD1; J: TRBJ1-1; size: NA; V: TRBV6-6; DNA: TGTGCCAGCAGTTTCCGGACAGGAGGGAACACTGAAGCTTTCTTT; CDR3: CASSFRTGGNTEAFF
D: NA; J: TRBJ2-7; size: once; V: TRBV4-2; DNA: TGTGCCAGCAGCTTAGACAGTATTGGCGAGCAGTACTTC; CDR3: CASSLDSIGEQYF
D: TRBD1; J: TRBJ2-5; size: NA; V: TRBV27; DNA: TGTGCCAGCAGTCCGTCGGGACAGGGCGTCATGGGGACCCAGTACTTC; CDR3: CASSPSGQGVMGTQYF
D: TRBD2; J: TRBJ2-2; size: NA; V: TRBV18; DNA: TGTGCCAGCTCTCTGACAAGCGGGAGAGCCGGGGAGCTGTTTTTT; CDR3: CASSLTSGRAGELFF
D: NA; J: TRBJ2-2; size: NA; V: TRBV4-3; DNA: TGCGCCAGCAGCCAAGGGACAGCCACCGGGGAGCTGTTTTTT; CDR3: CASSQGTATGELFF
D: NA; J: TRBJ2-5; size: NA; V: TRBV12-3/TRBV12-4; DNA: TGTGCCAGCAGCCTGACTAAAGGAGGGGCCCAGTACTTC; CDR3: CASSLTKGGAQYF
D: NA; J: TRBJ2-2; size: once; V: TRBV9; DNA: TGTGCCAGCAGCGGGCGAGGAAAGGCCGGCGAGCTGTTTTTT; CDR3: CASSGRGKAGELFF
D: NA; J: TRBJ1-3; size: NA; V: TRBV19; DNA: TGTGCCAGTAGTATTCTCTCAGGGACTGGAAACACCATATATTTT; CDR3: CASSILSGTGNTIYF
D: NA; J: TRBJ1-1; size: once; V: TRBV5-5; DNA: TGTGCCAGCACCCCCATGGGGGGGAACACTGAAGCTTTCTTT; CDR3: CASTPMGGNTEAFF
D: NA; J: TRBJ2-7; size: NA; V: TRBV18; DNA: TGTGCCAGCTCACGCGGGACCGCGAGTTCCTACGAGCAGTACTTC; CDR3: CASSRGTASSYEQYF
D: NA; J: TRBJ1-6; size: once; V: TRBV7-9; DNA: TGTGCCAGCAGCTTCTCGCAGGGTGGTTCACCCCTCCACTTT; CDR3: CASSFSQGGSPLHF
D: NA; J: TRBJ2-4; size: NA; V: TRBV6-1; DNA: TGTGCCAGCAGTGAAGGCCCTAGGAACATTCAGTACTTC; CDR3: CASSEGPRNIQYF
D: NA; J: TRBJ2-3; size: NA; V: TRBV7-8; DNA: TGTGCCAGCAGCACCACAGGAGTCCCAGATACGCAGTATTTT; CDR3: CASSTTGVPDTQYF
D: NA; J: TRBJ2-7; size: NA; V: TRBV20-1; DNA: TGCAGTGCTACTGACAGAATCGAGCAGTACTTC; CDR3: CSATDRIEQYF
D: NA; J: TRBJ2-1; size: NA; V: TRBV7-2; DNA: TGTGCCAGCAGCTTAGCCAGGGGAAGTGAGCAGTTCTTC; CDR3: CASSLARGSEQFF
D: NA; J: TRBJ2-2; size: NA; V: TRBV5-6; DNA: TGTGCCAGCAGCTTGGGCGGAGGGTCCAGCGGGGAGCTGTTTTTT; CDR3: CASSLGGGSSGELFF
D: NA; J: TRBJ2-2; size: NA; V: TRBV5-6; DNA: TGTGCCAGCAGCTCGACTGGTCCGGGGACCGGGGAGCTGTTTTTT; CDR3: CASSSTGPGTGELFF
D: NA; J: TRBJ2-7; size: NA; V: TRBV6-5; DNA: TGTGCCAGCCGGGACTTGAGCTCCTACGAGCAGTACTTC; CDR3: CASRDLSSYEQYF
D: NA; J: TRBJ1-2; size: NA; V: TRBV24-1; DNA: TGTGCCACCAGCTTCAGGGCCCCTGATGGCTACACCTTC; CDR3: CATSFRAPDGYTF
D: TRBD2; J: TRBJ2-5; size: NA; V: TRBV5-1; DNA: TGCGCCAGCAGCCAATCCGGGACTAGCCAAGAGACCCAGTACTTC; CDR3: CASSQSGTSQETQYF
D: NA; J: TRBJ1-1; size: NA; V: TRBV19; DNA: TGTGCCAGTATTCATCCGGGGTCTCTTGAAGCTTTCTTT; CDR3: CASIHPGSLEAFF
D: TRBD2; J: TRBJ2-3; size: NA; V: TRBV19; DNA: TGTGCCAGTAGCGACGGGACTAGCGGGAGTCTGGATACGCAGTATTTT; CDR3: CASSDGTSGSLDTQYF
D: NA; J: TRBJ1-6; size: NA; V: TRBV12-3/TRBV12-4; DNA: TGTGCCAGCAGACAGGGAATGAATTCACCCCTCCACTTT; CDR3: CASRQGMNSPLHF
D: TRBD1; J: TRBJ1-6; size: NA; V: TRBV5-6; DNA: TGTGCCAGCAGCCGCGGACAGGGGGCTCGGGCCCTCCACTTT; CDR3: CASSRGQGARALHF
D: NA; J: TRBJ2-1; size: NA; V: TRBV7-3; DNA: TGTGCCAGCAGCTTAACAGCTAAGCGGGCCCACAATGAGCAGTTCTTC; CDR3: CASSLTAKRAHNEQFF
D: TRBD1; J: TRBJ1-5; size: NA; V: TRBV27; DNA: TGTGCCAGCACCCCGGACAGGGAGTCAGGTAAGAGCAATCAGCCCCAGCATTTT; CDR3: CASTPDRESGKSNQPQHF
D: NA; J: TRBJ1-4; size: few; V: TRBV20-1; DNA: TGCAGTGCTAGTAGACCGCAGGGGCTGGATGAAAAACTGTTTTTT; CDR3: CSASRPQGLDEKLFF